Listed below are T cell receptor beta chains from one sample, sequenced in a study of blood T cell repertoires in COVID-19. Produced via immunoSEQ multiplex PCR; TCRdb's table is partial and in-frame only. The sample holds about 250,000 clones, roughly 87% seen once. The sample was peripheral blood. These receptors originate from a woman aged 40 to 50 who had recovered from COVID-19. Both conserved end residues are part of each CDR3. The D gene is left open where the match is weak. Size is omitted from some rows. Given values are once, few, many or a class for expanded clones.

TRBJ2-3,13,.,TRBD1,TRBV6-5,CARYRGFGDTQYF,TGTGCCAGATACAGGGGGTTTGGGGATACGCAGTATTTT
TRBJ2-2,16,.,TRBD1,TRBV29-1,CSVESATGGAHGELFF,TGCAGCGTTGAAAGCGCGACAGGGGGCGCGCACGGGGAGCTGTTTTTT
TRBJ1-6,13,few,.,TRBV27,CASTHGRGSPLHF,TGTGCCAGCACCCACGGGAGAGGTTCACCCCTCCACTTT
TRBJ1-1,14,.,TRBD1,TRBV10-3,CAIRADRGSAEAFF,TGTGCCATCAGAGCCGACAGGGGTTCGGCTGAAGCTTTCTTT
TRBJ2-1,19,.,TRBD2,TRBV29-1,CSVPPAGTSGRASGVEQFF,TGCAGCGTCCCCCCAGCCGGGACTAGCGGGAGGGCTTCTGGTGTAGAGCAGTTCTTC
TRBJ2-3,16,.,TRBD2,TRBV7-2,CASSPASGRSTDTQYF,TGTGCCAGCAGCCCCGCTAGCGGGAGATCCACAGATACGCAGTATTTT
TRBJ1-2,15,.,TRBD1,TRBV24-1,CATSRTGGDLYGYTF,TGTGCCACCAGTCGGACAGGGGGCGATCTCTATGGCTACACCTTC
TRBJ2-1,16,.,TRBD2,TRBV5-1,CASSLFGGGPYWEQFF,TGCGCCAGCAGCTTGTTTGGCGGGGGGCCCTACTGGGAGCAGTTCTTC
TRBJ2-1,15,.,TRBD1,TRBV11-2,CASSQEWTGNNEQFF,TGTGCCAGCAGCCAAGAGTGGACAGGGAACAATGAGCAGTTCTTC
TRBJ1-1,23,.,.,TRBV24-1,CATLTGTLGRGSPLTALKYEAFF,TGTGCCACCTTGACCGGGACTTTAGGACGAGGGAGCCCTCTAACCGCATTAAAATATGAAGCTTTCTTT
TRBJ1-1,13,.,.,TRBV24-1,CATSDNRESGPFF,TGTGCCACCAGTGATAATAGGGAGTCTGGGCCTTTCTTT
TRBJ2-1,14,.,TRBD1,TRBV9,CASSEVDREHEQFF,TGTGCCAGCAGCGAGGTGGACAGGGAACATGAGCAGTTCTTC
TRBJ2-3,16,.,TRBD2,TRBV5-1,CASRLGLAGSTDTQYF,TGCGCCAGCAGACTGGGACTAGCGGGTAGCACAGATACGCAGTATTTT
TRBJ2-2,14,.,.,TRBV19,CASNPGQNTGELFF,TGTGCCAGTAACCCAGGCCAGAACACCGGGGAGCTGTTTTTT
TRBJ2-7,13,.,.,TRBV19,CASSNTDTYEQYF,TGTGCCAGTAGTAACACAGACACCTACGAGCAGTACTTC
TRBJ2-6,18,.,.,TRBV14,CASSLLVEGLGGANVLTF,TGTGCCAGCAGCCTCTTGGTGGAGGGACTTGGAGGGGCCAACGTCCTGACTTTC
TRBJ2-2,14,.,TRBD2,TRBV7-2,CATRLAANTGELFF,TGTGCCACGAGACTAGCGGCCAACACCGGGGAGCTGTTTTTT
TRBJ1-1,18,.,.,TRBV28,CASSLLPPGQWENTEAFF,TGTGCCAGCAGTTTACTACCTCCTGGACAGTGGGAAAACACTGAAGCTTTCTTT
TRBJ2-3,15,.,TRBD2,TRBV29-1,CSVAGLAGVGGTQYF,TGCAGCGTAGCGGGACTAGCGGGAGTAGGGGGTACGCAGTATTTT
TRBJ1-4,15,.,.,TRBV7-2,CASSKNRATNEKLFF,TGTGCCAGCAGCAAAAACCGAGCAACTAATGAAAAACTGTTTTTT
TRBJ2-2,15,.,TRBD1,TRBV7-3,CASSLQGAGTGELFF,TGTGCCAGCAGCTTACAGGGGGCTGGGACCGGGGAGCTGTTTTTT
TRBJ2-3,15,.,.,TRBV14,CASSQDRRATDTQYF,TGTGCCAGCAGCCAAGATCGGCGGGCCACAGATACGCAGTATTTT
TRBJ1-2,14,.,TRBD1,TRBV6-1,CASSETGTANWDTF,TGTGCCAGCAGTGAAACCGGGACAGCCAATTGGGACACCTTC
TRBJ2-1,13,.,.,TRBV18,CASSLGHVDEQFF,TGTGCCAGCTCACTGGGACACGTGGATGAGCAGTTCTTC
TRBJ2-1,16,.,TRBD2,TRBV2,CASSERASGASNEQFF,TGTGCCAGCAGTGAAAGGGCTAGCGGGGCCTCCAATGAGCAGTTCTTC
TRBJ2-5,16,.,TRBD1,TRBV10-3,CAISVTGTGVGETQYF,TGTGCCATCAGTGTAACCGGGACAGGGGTAGGAGAGACCCAGTACTTC
TRBJ1-2,15,.,.,TRBV4-1,CASSPTSLGSYGYTF,TGCGCCAGCAGCCCAACCAGCTTGGGGAGCTATGGCTACACCTTC
TRBJ2-2,16,.,.,TRBV7-2,CASSQQAGGNTGELFF,TGTGCCAGCAGCCAACAGGCCGGGGGGAACACCGGGGAGCTGTTTTTT
TRBJ2-2,15,.,TRBD1,TRBV10-3,CAISEQTGGTGELFF,TGTGCCATCAGTGAGCAGACAGGGGGAACCGGGGAGCTGTTTTTT
TRBJ2-5,16,.,.,TRBV9,CASSPWETSEKETQYF,TGTGCCAGCAGCCCGTGGGAGACTAGTGAGAAAGAGACCCAGTACTTC
TRBJ1-5,15,.,TRBD1,TRBV6-5,CASSTPTGYNQPQHF,TGTGCCAGCAGTACTCCGACAGGGTACAATCAGCCCCAGCATTTT
TRBJ2-2,14,.,.,TRBV15,CATSRDSKTGELFF,TGTGCCACCAGCAGGGACAGTAAGACCGGGGAGCTGTTTTTT
TRBJ1-5,14,.,TRBD1,TRBV5-6,CASSYGTVPQPQHF,TGTGCCAGCAGCTACGGGACAGTGCCTCAGCCCCAGCATTTT
TRBJ1-2,17,.,.,TRBV5-5,CASSLDHDAGRAHGYTF,TGTGCCAGCAGCTTGGATCACGACGCTGGCAGGGCCCATGGCTACACCTTC
TRBJ2-1,16,.,.,TRBV11-3,CASSIRDIDFYNEQFF,TGTGCCAGCAGCATACGGGACATCGACTTTTACAATGAGCAGTTCTTC
TRBJ2-7,15,.,TRBD2,TRBV28,CASSVGTSDPSEQYF,TGTGCCAGCAGTGTAGGGACTAGCGACCCGTCCGAGCAGTACTTC
TRBJ2-3,15,.,TRBD2,TRBV9,CASSVVTSEGYTQYF,TGTGCCAGCAGCGTAGTAACTAGCGAGGGTTATACGCAGTATTTT
TRBJ2-7,15,.,TRBD1,TRBV18,CASSHGQAVSYEQYF,TGTGCCAGCTCACACGGACAGGCGGTTTCCTACGAGCAGTACTTC
TRBJ1-2,11,.,TRBD1,TRBV28,CASSWDRGYTF,TGTGCCAGCAGTTGGGACAGAGGCTACACCTTC
TRBJ2-1,13,.,.,TRBV19,CASSIRAYNEQFF,TGTGCCAGTAGTATCAGGGCTTACAATGAGCAGTTCTTC
TRBJ1-4,20,once,TRBD1,TRBV27,CASRPSPRGPEGIPDEKLFF,TGTGCCAGCAGACCCAGCCCGAGGGGGCCCGAAGGGATCCCCGATGAAAAACTGTTTTTT
TRBJ1-1,17,once,.,TRBV10-1,CASSEFRGRREDTEAFF,TGCGCCAGCAGTGAATTTAGGGGTCGCAGGGAAGACACTGAAGCTTTCTTT
TRBJ1-1,13,.,TRBD1,TRBV27,CASSFDRGAEAFF,TGTGCCAGCAGCTTTGACAGGGGGGCTGAAGCTTTCTTT
TRBJ1-5,14,once,.,TRBV19,CASSTGMSNQPQHF,TGTGCCAGTAGTACAGGGATGAGCAATCAGCCCCAGCATTTT
TRBJ2-1,15,.,.,TRBV6-5,CASTVPGGLGNEQFF,TGTGCCAGCACCGTCCCGGGGGGCTTGGGCAATGAGCAGTTCTTC
TRBJ1-5,14,.,.,TRBV21-1,CASSPRGGDQPQHF,TGTGCCAGCAGCCCAAGGGGGGGGGACCAGCCCCAGCATTTT
TRBJ2-7,13,.,.,TRBV18,CASSPSGVGEQYF,TGTGCCAGCTCACCTTCAGGGGTCGGCGAGCAGTACTTC
TRBJ2-5,14,.,TRBD2,TRBV28,CASRKRGVRETQYF,TGTGCCAGCAGGAAGCGGGGGGTCCGAGAGACCCAGTACTTC
TRBJ2-2,13,.,.,TRBV7-3,CASSPNEIGELFF,TGTGCCAGCAGTCCGAATGAGATCGGGGAGCTGTTTTTT
TRBJ1-5,15,.,.,TRBV6-2/TRBV6-3,CASSLAGNLDQPQHF,TGTGCCAGCAGTTTGGCGGGTAACTTGGATCAGCCCCAGCATTTT